The source of this TCR beta chain is a study of blood T cell repertoires in COVID-19. Across the whole study: Acute-phase and convalescent COVID-19 samples originated in the United States, Italy and Spain. T cells, B-cell-depleted T cells, or PBMCs supplied cDNA or gDNA.

This clone was observed a single time. Under the authors' procedure: Amplification of reference gene primers provided the estimated nucleated cell counts. This table comes from immunoSEQ multiplex PCR, and its TCRdb copy is limited to in-frame clones, with some not included. D and trimming were read from the DNA, whereas the V and J calls and clone size are those reported in that table. The profile shows roughly 230,000 clones, more than 65% of them singletons. This CDR3 is 13 amino acids long. Germline loops: CDR1 SGHDT, CDR2 YYEEEE. The V gene lost 4 bases and the J gene lost 3 bases, with 8 bases spanning the gap.

This clonotype was sampled from a man aged 50-59 years with active or convalescent COVID-19. What was sequenced was peripheral blood. The chain is built from TRBV5-6 and TRBJ1-3; D is uncertain. DNA for the CDR3: TGTGCCAGCAGCACGAGCCTTGGAAACACCATATATTTT. Amino acid sequence: CASSTSLGNTIYF.